The sequence of this T cell receptor beta chain was determined in a study of T-cell reconstitution after alpha-beta-depleted transplantation in children. Points from the study as a whole: Some patients owed their high day-60 TCRbeta diversity to surviving recipient T cells and thymic progenitors. Counts and diversity of T cells one year after transplant came mostly from newly produced T cells. Reportedly, roughly two months post-transplant, alpha-beta T cells arose from several hundred expanded graft clones.

The sample holds many counts of this clonotype. Its specificity is not known. Unique molecular identifiers were incorporated during preparation of the TCRbeta library. TCRdb fed the PCR reads into MiXCR, producing one record per CDR3 protein. The sample records 550,000 to 800,000 distinct CDR3 sequences, over 10% being singletons. Trimming pared 7 bases from V and 1 base from J, leaving 8 bases between. CDR3 length equals 13 residues. Here the sequenced sample was PBMCs, taken before TCRalphabeta/CD19-depleted stem cell transplant. The chain couples TRBV12-3 or TRBV12-4 to TRBJ1-3; D call uncertain. The source is a girl aged 2 to 9 with congenital amegakaryocytic thrombocytopenia, due to receive a stem cell transplant. In nucleotides, the CDR3 is TGTGCCAGCACGAACAGATCTGGAAACACCATATATTTT. Residues: CASTNRSGNTIYF.